This is a list of T cell receptor beta chains from one sample in a study of vaccination effects on CD4 cells after COVID-19. The repertoire was sequenced with immunoSEQ multiplex PCR; TCRdb's copy has only in-frame clones and lacks some. The repertoire holds nearly 35,000 clones, with around 72% as singletons. What these receptors recognize is not known. The material sequenced was CD4+ T cells from PBMCs cultured without peptide, taken after COVID-19 vaccination. The source of these receptors is a human donor who had a prior SARS-CoV-2 infection. Both conserved end residues are part of each CDR3. Each record gives: V gene, J gene, D gene, clone size, CDR3 protein, CDR3 DNA. The D gene is left open where the match is weak. Only part of the rows carry a size: once, few, many, or a class if the clone is expanded.

TRBV7-9	TRBJ1-3	-	-	CASSLGLSNLSGNTIYF	TGTGCCAGCAGCTTAGGTTTATCGAATCTCTCTGGAAACACCATATATTTT
TRBV2	TRBJ2-7	-	once	CASSPNMDSNSGQYF	TGTGCCAGCAGCCCCAATATGGACAGTAACTCTGGGCAGTACTTC
TRBV7-8	TRBJ2-5	TRBD2	-	CASSLDVLFAGEETQYF	TGTGCCAGCAGCTTGGACGTCTTATTTGCGGGGGAAGAGACCCAGTACTTC
TRBV5-8	TRBJ2-2	TRBD2	-	CASSLAGTRYVGELFF	TGTGCCAGCAGCTTGGCCGGGACTAGATATGTCGGGGAGCTGTTTTTT
TRBV7-3	TRBJ2-5	-	-	CASSLSIGAEETQYF	TGTGCCAGCAGCTTAAGCATAGGGGCGGAAGAGACCCAGTACTTC
TRBV19	TRBJ2-7	-	-	CASALMLSYEQYF	TGTGCCAGTGCATTGATGCTCTCCTACGAGCAGTACTTC
TRBV7-2	TRBJ2-5	-	-	CASSWERPGAQYF	TGTGCCAGCAGCTGGGAGCGGCCAGGGGCCCAGTACTTC
TRBV25-1	TRBJ2-7	-	-	CASSAAGSYEQYF	TGTGCCAGCAGTGCGGCAGGGAGCTACGAGCAGTACTTC
TRBV5-5	TRBJ1-1	-	-	CASSLAWADTEAFF	TGTGCCAGCAGCTTGGCTTGGGCGGACACTGAAGCTTTCTTT
TRBV6-2/TRBV6-3	TRBJ1-3	-	-	CASSRGRSAGNTIYF	TGTGCCAGCAGTCGAGGACGGTCGGCTGGAAACACCATATATTTT
TRBV3-1/TRBV3-2	TRBJ2-1	-	-	CASSHAGNSYNEQFF	TGTGCCAGCAGCCATGCGGGGAACTCCTACAATGAGCAGTTCTTC
TRBV7-2	TRBJ2-3	-	-	CASSLAGGGADTQYF	TGTGCCAGCAGCTTAGCGGGGGGTGGGGCAGATACGCAGTATTTT
TRBV2	TRBJ1-3	-	-	CASSDWASGNTIYF	TGTGCCAGCAGTGATTGGGCCTCTGGAAACACCATATATTTT
TRBV9	TRBJ2-5	-	-	CASSVHHTSLETQYF	TGTGCCAGCAGCGTACACCATACTAGCTTGGAGACCCAGTACTTC
TRBV18	TRBJ1-5	TRBD1	-	CASSPTGTGAYQPQHF	TGTGCCAGCTCACCAACCGGGACAGGGGCCTATCAGCCCCAGCATTTT
TRBV4-2	TRBJ2-7	TRBD2	-	CASSQGLAGGPREQYF	TGTGCCAGCAGCCAAGGACTAGCGGGAGGGCCTAGAGAGCAGTACTTC
TRBV10-3	TRBJ1-2	-	few	CAISDGASYGYTF	TGTGCCATCAGTGATGGGGCTTCCTATGGCTACACCTTC
TRBV11-2	TRBJ2-2	-	-	CASSFLQGYVGELFF	TGTGCCAGCAGCTTTCTACAGGGTTACGTCGGGGAGCTGTTTTTT
TRBV7-2	TRBJ2-3	TRBD2	-	CASSFRLAGSTDTQYF	TGTGCCAGCAGCTTCAGACTAGCGGGGAGCACAGATACGCAGTATTTT
TRBV30	TRBJ1-2	-	-	CAWSPRGFFQSYGYTF	TGTGCCTGGAGTCCTAGAGGGTTCTTCCAGAGCTATGGCTACACCTTC
TRBV5-1	TRBJ2-7	TRBD2	-	CASSSTSGGYEQYF	TGCGCCAGCAGCTCTACTAGCGGGGGCTACGAGCAGTACTTC